This record concerns one T cell receptor beta chain sequence. Deletions cut 4 bases from V and 1 base from J, with 14 bases between. Germline CDR1 and CDR2: LNHDA and SQIVND (reference sequence). The CDR3 runs to 16 residues. Over chemoradiotherapy, repertoires were sampled more than once. This record comes from a study of chemoradiotherapy in HPV16-positive cancers. Profiling relied on immunoSEQ multiplex PCR, and the TCRdb table lists in-frame clones only, not all of them. The sample carries about 9,000 clones, about 85% recorded once. The genes are TRBV19 and TRBJ2-1; D unresolved. The origin of this receptor is a human donor with HPV-associated anogenital cancer. The material sequenced was tumor tissue, taken from a patient who underwent chemoradiotherapy. CDR3 amino acids: CASSTLGRDSYNEQFF. CDR3 nucleotides: TGTGCCAGTAGTACCCTAGGTAGGGATTCCTACAATGAGCAGTTCTTC.